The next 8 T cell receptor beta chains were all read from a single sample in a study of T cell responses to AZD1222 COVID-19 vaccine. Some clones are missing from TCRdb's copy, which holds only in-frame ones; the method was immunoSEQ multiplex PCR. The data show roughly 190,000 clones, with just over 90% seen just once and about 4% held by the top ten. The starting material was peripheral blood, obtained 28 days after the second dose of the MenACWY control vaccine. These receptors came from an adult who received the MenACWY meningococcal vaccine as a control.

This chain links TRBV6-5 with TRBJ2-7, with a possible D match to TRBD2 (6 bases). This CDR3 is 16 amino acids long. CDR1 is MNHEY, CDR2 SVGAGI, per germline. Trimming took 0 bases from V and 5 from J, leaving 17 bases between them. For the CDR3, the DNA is TGTGCCAGCAGTTACTCGAACGGAGGGGTGGTGAACGAGCAGTACTTC. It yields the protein CASSYSNGGVVNEQYF.

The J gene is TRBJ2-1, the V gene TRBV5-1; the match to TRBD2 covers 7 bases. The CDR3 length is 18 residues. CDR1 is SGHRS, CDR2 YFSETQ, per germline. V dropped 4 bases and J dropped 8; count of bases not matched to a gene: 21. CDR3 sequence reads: CASSPLGGGGVGFDEQFF. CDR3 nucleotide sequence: TGCGCCAGCAGCCCCCTTGGCGGGGGAGGGGTAGGATTCGATGAGCAGTTCTTC.

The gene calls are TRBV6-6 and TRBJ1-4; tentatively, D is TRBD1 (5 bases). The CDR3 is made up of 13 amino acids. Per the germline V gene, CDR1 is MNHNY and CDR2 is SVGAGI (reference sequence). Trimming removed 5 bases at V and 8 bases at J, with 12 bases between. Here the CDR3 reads CASSGGLWEKLFF. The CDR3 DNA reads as TGTGCCAGCAGTGGGGGACTTTGGGAAAAACTGTTTTTT.

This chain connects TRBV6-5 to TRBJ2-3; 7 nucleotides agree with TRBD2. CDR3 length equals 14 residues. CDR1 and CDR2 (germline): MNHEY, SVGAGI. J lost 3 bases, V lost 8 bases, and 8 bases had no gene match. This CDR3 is CASGTGGGTDTQYF. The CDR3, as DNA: TGTGCCAGCGGGACTGGGGGGGGGACAGATACGCAGTATTTT.

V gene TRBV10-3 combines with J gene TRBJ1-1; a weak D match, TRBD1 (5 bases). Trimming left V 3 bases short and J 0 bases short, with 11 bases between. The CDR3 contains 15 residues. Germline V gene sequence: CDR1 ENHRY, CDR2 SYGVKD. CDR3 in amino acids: CAISEGDRLNTEAFF. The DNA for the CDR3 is TGTGCCATCAGTGAAGGGGATAGACTGAACACTGAAGCTTTCTTT.

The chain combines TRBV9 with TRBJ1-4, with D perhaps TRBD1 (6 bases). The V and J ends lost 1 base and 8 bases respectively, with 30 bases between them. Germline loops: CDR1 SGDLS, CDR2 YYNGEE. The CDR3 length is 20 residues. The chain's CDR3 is CASSVPVAGDSQGPREKLFF. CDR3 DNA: TGTGCCAGCAGCGTACCCGTCGCAGGGGATTCCCAAGGACCTCGGGAAAAACTGTTTTTT.

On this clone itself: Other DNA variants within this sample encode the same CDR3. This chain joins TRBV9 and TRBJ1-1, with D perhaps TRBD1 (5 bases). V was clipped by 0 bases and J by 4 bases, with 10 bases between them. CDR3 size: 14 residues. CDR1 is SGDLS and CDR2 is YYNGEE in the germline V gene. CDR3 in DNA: TGTGCCAGCAGCGTAGCTGGAGGGGCCACTGAAGCTTTCTTT. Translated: CASSVAGGATEAFF.

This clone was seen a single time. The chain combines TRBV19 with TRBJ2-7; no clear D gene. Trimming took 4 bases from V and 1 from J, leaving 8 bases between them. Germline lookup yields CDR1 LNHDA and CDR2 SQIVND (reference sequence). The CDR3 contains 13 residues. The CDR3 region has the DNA TGTGCCAGTAGTAGTGGCGGTTCCTACGAGCAGTACTTC. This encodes CASSSGGSYEQYF.